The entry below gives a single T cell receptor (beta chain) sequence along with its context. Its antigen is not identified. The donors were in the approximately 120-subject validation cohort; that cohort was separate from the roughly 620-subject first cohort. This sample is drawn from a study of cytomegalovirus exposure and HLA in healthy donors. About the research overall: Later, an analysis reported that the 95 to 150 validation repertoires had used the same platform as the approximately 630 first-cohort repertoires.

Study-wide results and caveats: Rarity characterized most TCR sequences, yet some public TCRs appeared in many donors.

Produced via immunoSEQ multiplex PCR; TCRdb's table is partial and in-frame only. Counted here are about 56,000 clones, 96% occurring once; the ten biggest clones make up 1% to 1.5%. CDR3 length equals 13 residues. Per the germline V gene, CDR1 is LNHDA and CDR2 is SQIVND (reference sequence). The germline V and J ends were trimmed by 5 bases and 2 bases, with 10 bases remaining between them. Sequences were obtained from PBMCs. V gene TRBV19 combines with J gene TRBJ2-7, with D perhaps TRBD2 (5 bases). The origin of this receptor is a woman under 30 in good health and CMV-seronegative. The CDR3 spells CASSAPGTYEQYF. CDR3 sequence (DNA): TGTGCCAGTAGTGCCCCCGGGACCTACGAGCAGTACTTC.